This TCR beta chain was recorded in a study of T cell repertoires in cytomegalovirus infection. Overall study: Both a matching HLA type and CMV infection were indicated by public TCR beta signatures. Study-wide findings and caveats: The cumulative frequency of public TCR beta families distinguished individuals who carried CMV together with the relevant HLA. Clonotype analysis showed dominance of the ex vivo response by HLA-C-restricted CMV-specific TCR beta clonotypes.

This clonotype has at least ten counts. Its target is unknown. TCRdb re-called the reads with MiXCR, one entry per CDR3 protein. Of approximately 500,000 distinct CDR3 sequences in the sample, about 30% were seen once. Germline lookup yields CDR1 MGHRA and CDR2 YSYEKL. V dropped 0 bases and J dropped 5 bases, with 13 bases sitting between them. This CDR3 comprises 16 residues. The receptor comes from a human donor in good health (CMV status not recorded). Some clones in this sample may be carry-over from other donors' samples. The genes are TRBV4-1 and TRBJ2-2; a weak D match, TRBD1 (6 bases). Material for sequencing was PBMCs. Written as DNA, the CDR3 is TGCGCCAGCAGCCAAGAAATCGGACAGCAAACCGGGGAGCTGTTTTTT. It yields the protein CASSQEIGQQTGELFF.